These 25 T cell receptor beta chains share one sample of origin, sequenced in a study of shared clonotypes between healthy human individuals. Profiling relied on immunoSEQ multiplex PCR, and the TCRdb table lists in-frame clones only, not all of them. The repertoire consists of hundreds of thousands of clones, with over 65% occurring once and the leading ten covering roughly 1.7%. The specimen was memory CD4+ T cells sorted from blood. Sample subset: CD45RA-negative fraction. The source of these receptors is a woman aged 25 to 39 in good health.

The chain is built from TRBV7-2 and TRBJ2-3; D may be TRBD2 (6 bases). Germline CDR1 and CDR2: SGHTA and FQGNSA. V lost 4 bases and J lost 3, with 17 bases in between. This CDR3 contains 16 residues. The CDR3 loop is CASSWSAGTGTDTQYF. The DNA of the CDR3 is TGTGCCAGCAGCTGGTCGGCGGGAACGGGGACAGATACGCAGTATTTT.

The rearrangement uses TRBV25-1 and TRBJ2-1; TRBD2 might be the D (6 bases). CDR1 is MGHDK, CDR2 SYGVNS, per germline. V lost 6 bases to trimming and J lost 10 bases, with 25 bases between them. The CDR3 sequence is 16 residues long. CDR3 in amino acids: CASSAIDLGGYGEQFF. Written as DNA, the CDR3 is TGTGCCAGCAGCGCAATAGACCTCGGAGGGTACGGGGAGCAGTTCTTC.

This clone was seen just once. The chain links TRBV12-5 to TRBJ2-3, with a weak D call TRBD1 (5 bases). Germline-derived CDR1 and CDR2 are LGHNT and FRNRAP. CDR3 length: 12 residues. Trimming removed 5 bases at V and 7 bases at J, with 10 bases between. In nucleotides, the CDR3 is TGTGCTAGTGGTCCTGGGGCGAATACGCAGTATTTT. This encodes CASGPGANTQYF.

The J gene is TRBJ2-3, the V gene TRBV19; no reliable D call. This CDR3 spans 13 amino acids. V was pared by 5 bases and J by 5 bases, with 11 bases between. Germline V gives CDR1 LNHDA, CDR2 SQIVND (reference sequence). CDR3 bases: TGTGCCAGTAGTCAAGGTTTTCAAGATACGCAGTATTTT. Translating it yields CASSQGFQDTQYF.

The V call is TRBV11-2, the J call TRBJ1-5, with 7 bases aligning to TRBD1. CDR3 length equals 15 residues. Per germline, CDR1 SGHAT and CDR2 FQNNGV. V trimming: 0 bases; J trimming: 5 bases; junction bases outside the gene matches: 4. CDR3 loop: CASSLDRGAYQPQHF. DNA of the CDR3: TGTGCCAGCAGCTTAGACAGGGGGGCTTATCAGCCCCAGCATTTT.

This clone was counted a single time. The chain employs TRBV4-2 and TRBJ1-1, with D maybe TRBD1 (6 bases). Trimming shortened V by 4 bases and J by 0 bases, and 9 bases separated the two germline ends. This CDR3 has 14 residues. Germline CDR1 reads LGHNA; CDR2 reads YNFKEQ. CDR3 protein: CASSPGQLNTEAFF. The DNA for the CDR3 is TGTGCCAGCAGCCCGGGACAACTGAACACTGAAGCTTTCTTT.

The V and J genes are TRBV5-1 and TRBJ2-1; D is ambiguous. This CDR3 spans 14 amino acids. The V end was cut by 5 bases, the J end by 4 bases, with 13 bases between. Germline CDR1 and CDR2: SGHRS and YFSETQ. CDR3 nucleotide sequence: TGCGCCAGCAGTGACGGGCTATCTTACAATGAGCAGTTCTTC. Translated, it gives CASSDGLSYNEQFF.

This clone was seen repeatedly, ten times or more. The chain carries TRBV28 and TRBJ2-6; possibly TRBD2 for D (6 bases). The CDR3 has 16 amino acids. Germline V gives CDR1 MDHEN, CDR2 SYDVKM. Trimming shortened V by 5 bases and J by 0 bases, and 11 bases separated the two germline ends. In DNA form, the CDR3 reads TGTGCCAGCAGTCCCGGAGGGCCCTCTGGGGCCAACGTCCTGACTTTC. As protein: CASSPGGPSGANVLTF.

The chain is built from TRBV5-1 and TRBJ2-7, with a tentative D call TRBD2 (6 bases). Germline V gene sequence: CDR1 SGHRS, CDR2 YFSETQ. Trimming removed 2 bases at V and 4 bases at J, with 16 bases between. The CDR3 covers 15 residues. For the CDR3, the DNA is TGCGCCAGCAGCTTATCCTACGGGAGTCATTACGAGCAGTACTTC. Translation: CASSLSYGSHYEQYF.

V is TRBV7-8 and J is TRBJ2-6, with 9 positions matching TRBD2. This CDR3 is 15 amino acids long. V dropped 4 bases and J dropped 12; count of bases not matched to a gene: 10. From germline, CDR1 is SGHVS and CDR2 FQNEAQ. In DNA form, the CDR3 reads TGTGCCAGCAGCTCACGTAGCGGGAGTCTCCCCGTCCTGACTTTC. It codes for CASSSRSGSLPVLTF.

This clone occurred a few times. This same CDR3 is encoded by further DNA sequences in the sample. The J gene is TRBJ1-3, the V gene TRBV5-1, with D hard to call. The V end was cut by 4 bases, the J end by 3 bases, with 11 bases between. Germline loops: CDR1 SGHRS, CDR2 YFSETQ. This CDR3 region has 14 residues. Here the CDR3 DNA reads TGCGCCAGCAGCCCAGGTACTGATGGAAACACCATATATTTT. This translates into CASSPGTDGNTIYF.

This clone has at least ten counts. The V gene is TRBV30, the J gene TRBJ2-4, with 7 bases identical to TRBD2. The CDR3 is 14 residues long. V dropped 2 bases and J dropped 6; count of bases not matched to a gene: 7. The germline CDR1 and CDR2 sequences are GTSNPN and SVGIG (reference sequence). Written as DNA, the CDR3 is TGTGCCTGGAGTCCATGGGAGGGAAGAAACATTCAGTACTTC. Its protein is CAWSPWEGRNIQYF.

The chain is built from TRBV5-4 and TRBJ1-1, with 7 bases lining up with TRBD1. Germline V gives CDR1 SGHNT, CDR2 YYREEE (reference sequence). Trimming removed 2 bases from V and 1 base from J; junction bases left unmatched: 5. The CDR3 runs to 15 residues. CDR3 region: CASSFRTGANTEAFF. CDR3 DNA: TGTGCCAGCAGCTTTAGGACAGGAGCGAACACTGAAGCTTTCTTT.

The rearrangement uses TRBV7-2 and TRBJ2-5; no reliable D call. CDR3 length equals 15 residues. V was trimmed by 5 bases and J by 0 bases, leaving 13 bases between them. Looked up from germline, CDR1 is SGHTA and CDR2 is FQGNSA. The CDR3 is CASSPRRRNQETQYF. CDR3 DNA: TGTGCCAGCAGCCCCCGCAGGCGGAACCAAGAGACCCAGTACTTC.

V gene TRBV27 combines with J gene TRBJ1-1, with unresolved D. CDR3 length: 16 residues. The V and J ends lost 0 bases and 3 bases respectively, with 14 bases between them. CDR1 and CDR2 (germline): MNHEY, SMNVEV (reference sequence). The CDR3 is CASSLSSGSWDTEAFF. The CDR3 coding sequence is TGTGCCAGCAGTTTATCCTCGGGGAGCTGGGACACTGAAGCTTTCTTT.

The J gene is TRBJ2-7, the V gene TRBV6-1; D possibly corresponds to TRBD1 (6 bases). CDR1 and CDR2 from the germline V gene are MNHNS and SASEGT. The CDR3 is made up of 12 amino acids. V lost 5 bases and J 2 bases, leaving 7 bases between the germline ends. CDR3: CASSRQAYEQYF. CDR3 nucleotides: TGTGCCAGCAGTCGACAGGCCTACGAGCAGTACTTC.

This rearrangement joins TRBV18 to TRBJ1-2; weak D call: TRBD1 (5 bases). With 0 bases removed from V and 4 bases from J, the gap between germline ends came to 15 bases. Germline V gene sequence: CDR1 KGHSH, CDR2 LQKENI. CDR3 length: 16 residues. The CDR3 DNA is TGTGCCAGCTCACCACCGAACACAGGAGACATCTATGGCTACACCTTC. This gives the protein CASSPPNTGDIYGYTF.

The genes are TRBV18 and TRBJ2-1; the D gene is possibly TRBD2 (6 bases). V gave up 5 bases and J gave up 2 bases, with 19 bases separating them. This CDR3 has 17 amino acids. CDR1 is KGHSH and CDR2 is LQKENI in the germline V gene. CDR3 sequence reads: CASSGLIGVAAYNEQFF. DNA of the CDR3: TGTGCCAGCTCAGGGCTAATCGGGGTAGCGGCCTACAATGAGCAGTTCTTC. The whole variable domain, filled in from reference TRBV18 and TRBJ2-1, reads NAGVMQNPRHLVRRRGQEARLRCSPMKGHSHVYWYRQLPEEGLKFMVYLQKENIIDESGMPKERFSAEFPKEGPSILRIQQVVRGDSAAYFCASSGLIGVAAYNEQFFGPGTRLTVL.

CDR3 sequence (DNA): TGTGCCAGCAGTGGGACCGGGACAGGGGTGTTTAGGTCCTACAATGAGCAGTTCTTC. Translating it yields CASSGTGTGVFRSYNEQFF. The chain employs TRBV27 and TRBJ2-1, with 10 bases identical to TRBD1. The CDR3 covers 19 residues. CDR1 MNHEY and CDR2 SMNVEV come from the germline V gene (reference sequence). V lost 5 bases, J lost 1 base, and 14 bases stayed unmatched.

This sequence joins TRBV9 and TRBJ2-1; TRBD2 is a possible D gene (6 bases). Germline CDR1 reads SGDLS; CDR2 reads YYNGEE. V was clipped by 5 bases and J by 3 bases, with 9 bases between them. There are 13 residues in the CDR3. The CDR3 loop is CASSSGSYNEQFF. CDR3 in DNA: TGTGCCAGCAGTTCCGGGAGCTACAATGAGCAGTTCTTC. Drawing the rest from reference TRBV9 and TRBJ2-1, the complete variable domain is DSGVTQTPKHLITATGQRVTLRCSPRSGDLSVYWYQQSLDQGLQFLIQYYNGEERAKGNILERFSAQQFPDLHSELNLSSLELGDSALYFCASSSGSYNEQFFGPGTRLTVL.

The rearrangement joins TRBV18 to TRBJ1-4, with a tentative D call TRBD1 (5 bases). The CDR3 loop spans 17 amino acids. V shed 3 bases and J shed 6 bases, with 20 bases lying between them. The V gene's germline CDR1 is KGHSH and CDR2 LQKENI. CDR3 in amino acids: CASSPRSTARVHEKLFF. The CDR3 region has the DNA TGTGCCAGCTCACCCCGATCGACAGCAAGGGTACATGAAAAACTGTTTTTT.

The chain employs TRBV5-1 and TRBJ2-1, with TRBD2 identical over 12 bases. The CDR3 has 16 residues. J gave up 10 bases and V 0 bases, and 8 bases lay outside the gene matches. Germline V gene sequence: CDR1 SGHRS, CDR2 YFSETQ. DNA for the CDR3: TGCGCCAGCAGCTTGGAGGGACTAGCGGGCCAGGCGGAGCAGTTCTTC. It codes for CASSLEGLAGQAEQFF.

Only one count was recorded for this clone. The V and J genes are TRBV19 and TRBJ1-5; TRBD1 matches 7 bases. The germline V gene encodes CDR1 LNHDA and CDR2 SQIVND (reference sequence). The length of the CDR3 is 15 residues. The V gene end was trimmed by 1 base and the J gene end by 9 bases; junction bases not matched to a gene: 9. CDR3 in DNA: TGTGCCAGTAGTATAGGAGGGGGCACTGGTAGGCCCCAGCATTTT. Translated: CASSIGGGTGRPQHF.

This sequence joins TRBV28 and TRBJ2-3; the match to TRBD2 covers 14 bases. This CDR3 comprises 18 residues. V lost 3 bases to trimming and J lost 2 bases; unmatched junction nucleotides: 7. Looked up from germline, CDR1 is MDHEN and CDR2 is SYDVKM. The CDR3: CASSFPLGLAGVTDTQYF. CDR3 DNA: TGTGCCAGCAGTTTCCCCTTGGGACTAGCGGGAGTCACAGATACGCAGTATTTT.

The J gene is TRBJ1-1, the V gene TRBV2; the D gene is possibly TRBD1 (5 bases). This CDR3 is 13 amino acids long. V lost 5 bases and J lost 5, with 12 bases in between. Germline V gene lookup returns CDR1 SNHLY and CDR2 FYNNEI. The CDR3 protein is CASSPTTVTEAFF. As DNA, the CDR3 is TGTGCCAGCAGTCCCACGACAGTTACTGAAGCTTTCTTT.